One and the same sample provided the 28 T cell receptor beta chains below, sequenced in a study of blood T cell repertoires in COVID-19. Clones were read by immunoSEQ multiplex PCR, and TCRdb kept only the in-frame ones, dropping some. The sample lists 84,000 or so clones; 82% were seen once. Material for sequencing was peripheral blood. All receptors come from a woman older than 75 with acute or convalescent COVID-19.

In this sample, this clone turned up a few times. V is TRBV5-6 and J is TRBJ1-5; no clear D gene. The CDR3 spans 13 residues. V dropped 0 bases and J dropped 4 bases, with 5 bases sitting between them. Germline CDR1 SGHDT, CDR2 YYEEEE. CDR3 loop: CASSLGQNQPQHF. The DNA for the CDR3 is TGTGCCAGCAGCTTGGGGCAGAATCAGCCCCAGCATTTT.

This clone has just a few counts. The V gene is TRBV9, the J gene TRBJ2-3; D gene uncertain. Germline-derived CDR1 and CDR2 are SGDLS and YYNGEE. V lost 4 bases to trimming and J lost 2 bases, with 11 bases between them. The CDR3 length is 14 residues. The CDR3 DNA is TGTGCCAGCAGCTCCGTGGGCACCACAGATACGCAGTATTTT. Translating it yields CASSSVGTTDTQYF.

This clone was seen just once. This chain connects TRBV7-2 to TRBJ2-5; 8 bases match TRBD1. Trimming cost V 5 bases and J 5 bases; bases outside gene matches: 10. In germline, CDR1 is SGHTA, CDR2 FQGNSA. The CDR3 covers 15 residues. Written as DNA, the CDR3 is TGTGCCAGCAGCCCACGGCAGGGGGCTAGGGAGACCCAGTACTTC. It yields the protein CASSPRQGARETQYF.

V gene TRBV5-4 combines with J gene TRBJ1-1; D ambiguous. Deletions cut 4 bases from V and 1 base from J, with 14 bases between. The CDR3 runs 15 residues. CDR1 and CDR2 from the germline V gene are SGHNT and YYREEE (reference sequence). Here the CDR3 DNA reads TGTGCCAGCAGCGTGTTTGGCAGGCCGAACACTGAAGCTTTCTTT. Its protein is CASSVFGRPNTEAFF.

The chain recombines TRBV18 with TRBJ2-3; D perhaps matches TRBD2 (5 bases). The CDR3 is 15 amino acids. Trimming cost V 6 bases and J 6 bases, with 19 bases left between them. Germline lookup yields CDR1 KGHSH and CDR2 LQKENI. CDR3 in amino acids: CASSPPGKERDTQYF. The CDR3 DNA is TGTGCCAGCTCCCCGCCGGGCAAAGAGCGGGATACGCAGTATTTT.

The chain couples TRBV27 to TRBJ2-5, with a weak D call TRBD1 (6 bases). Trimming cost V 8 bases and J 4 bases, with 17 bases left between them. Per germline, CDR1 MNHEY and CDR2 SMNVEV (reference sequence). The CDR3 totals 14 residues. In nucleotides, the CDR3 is TGTGCCAGCGGGCAGGGGATCCGGGGAGAGACCCAGTACTTC. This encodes CASGQGIRGETQYF.

CDR3 loop: CASSLAGVVSGELFF. As DNA, the CDR3 is TGTGCCAGCAGCTTAGCGGGGGTAGTGTCCGGGGAGCTGTTTTTT. The V call is TRBV5-4, the J call TRBJ2-2, with 8 positions matching TRBD2. The germline CDR1 and CDR2 sequences are SGHNT and YYREEE (reference sequence). The CDR3 extends over 15 amino acids. V lost 2 bases and J lost 6; bases outside the gene matches: 6.

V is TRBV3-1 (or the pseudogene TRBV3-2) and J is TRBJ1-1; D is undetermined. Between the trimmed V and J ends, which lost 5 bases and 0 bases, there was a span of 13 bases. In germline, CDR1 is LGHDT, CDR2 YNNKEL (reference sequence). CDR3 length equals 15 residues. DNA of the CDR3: TGTGCCAGCAGCGAGGCCCTGAAGATGAACACTGAAGCTTTCTTT. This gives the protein CASSEALKMNTEAFF.

The DNA for the CDR3 is TGCGCCAGCAGCTTGGGAAACCTAGGGGGTAGTAGCGGGGCCCCAGTCGGAGAGACCCAGTACTTC. It yields the protein CASSLGNLGGSSGAPVGETQYF. The genes are TRBV5-1 and TRBJ2-5, with 8 bases that match TRBD2. This CDR3 region has 22 residues. Looked up from germline, CDR1 is SGHRS and CDR2 is YFSETQ. Germline trimming cut 0 bases from V and 4 bases from J; bases unmatched to any gene: 26.

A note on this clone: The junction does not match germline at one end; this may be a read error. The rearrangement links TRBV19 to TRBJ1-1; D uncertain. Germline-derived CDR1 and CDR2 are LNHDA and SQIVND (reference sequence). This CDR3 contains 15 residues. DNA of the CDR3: TGTGCCAGTAGTATATTTGGCGGCACGAACTCTGAAGCTTTCTTT. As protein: CASSIFGGTNSEAFF. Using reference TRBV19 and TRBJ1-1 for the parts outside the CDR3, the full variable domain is DGGITQSPKYLFRKEGQNVTLSCEQNLNHDAMYWYRQDPGQGLRLIYYSQIVNDFQKGDIAEGYSVSREKKESFPLTVTSAQKNPTAFYLCASSIFGGTNSEAFFGQGTRLTVV.

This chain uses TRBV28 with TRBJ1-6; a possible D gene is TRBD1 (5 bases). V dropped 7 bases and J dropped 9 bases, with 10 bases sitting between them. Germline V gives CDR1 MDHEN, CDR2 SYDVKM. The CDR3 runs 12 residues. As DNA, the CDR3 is TGTGCCAGCACCGAAGGGGCTTCACCCCTCCACTTT. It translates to CASTEGASPLHF. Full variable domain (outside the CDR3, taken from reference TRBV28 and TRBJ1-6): DVKVTQSSRYLVKRTGEKVFLECVQDMDHENMFWYRQDPGLGLRLIYFSYDVKMKEKGDIPEGYSVSREKKERFSLILESASTNQTSMYLCASTEGASPLHFGNGTRLTVT.

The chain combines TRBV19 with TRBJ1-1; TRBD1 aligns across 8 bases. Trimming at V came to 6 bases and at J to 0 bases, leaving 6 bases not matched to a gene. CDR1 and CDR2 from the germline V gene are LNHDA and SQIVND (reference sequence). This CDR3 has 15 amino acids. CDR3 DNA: TGTGCCAGTAGACAGACAGGGGTAATGAACACTGAAGCTTTCTTT. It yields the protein CASRQTGVMNTEAFF.

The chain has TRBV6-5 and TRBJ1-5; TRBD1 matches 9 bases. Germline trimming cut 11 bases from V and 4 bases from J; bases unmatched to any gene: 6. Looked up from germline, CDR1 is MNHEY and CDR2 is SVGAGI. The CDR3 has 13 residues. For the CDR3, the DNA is TGTGCCCGCGGACAGGGGCAGAATCAGCCCCAGCATTTT. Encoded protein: CARGQGQNQPQHF.

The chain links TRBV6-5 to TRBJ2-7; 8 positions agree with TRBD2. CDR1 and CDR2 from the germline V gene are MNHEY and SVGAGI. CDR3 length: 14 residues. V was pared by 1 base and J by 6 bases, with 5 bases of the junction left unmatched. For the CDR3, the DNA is TGTGCCAGCAGTTACTTTATAGCGGGAAGCGAGCAGTACTTC. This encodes CASSYFIAGSEQYF.

Here the CDR3 reads CASSETPELNTEAFF. The CDR3 DNA reads TGTGCCAGCAGTGAAACACCAGAATTGAACACTGAAGCTTTCTTT. V gene TRBV6-1 combines with J gene TRBJ1-1, with unresolved D. V was clipped by 2 bases and J by 0 bases, with 10 bases between them. The germline gives CDR1 MNHNS, CDR2 SASEGT. The CDR3 runs to 15 residues.

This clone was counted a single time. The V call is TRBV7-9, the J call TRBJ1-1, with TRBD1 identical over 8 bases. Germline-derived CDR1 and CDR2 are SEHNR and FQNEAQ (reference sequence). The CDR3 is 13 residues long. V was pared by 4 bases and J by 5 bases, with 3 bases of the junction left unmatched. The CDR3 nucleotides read TGTGCCAGCAGCTCACAGGGGGGGACTGAAGCTTTCTTT. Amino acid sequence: CASSSQGGTEAFF.

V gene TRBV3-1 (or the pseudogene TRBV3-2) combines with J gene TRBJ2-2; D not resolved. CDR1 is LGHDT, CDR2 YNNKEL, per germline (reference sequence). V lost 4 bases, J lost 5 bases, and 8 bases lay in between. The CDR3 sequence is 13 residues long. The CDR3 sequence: CASSRSRTGELFF. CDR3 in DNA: TGTGCCAGCAGCCGCTCGAGGACCGGGGAGCTGTTTTTT.

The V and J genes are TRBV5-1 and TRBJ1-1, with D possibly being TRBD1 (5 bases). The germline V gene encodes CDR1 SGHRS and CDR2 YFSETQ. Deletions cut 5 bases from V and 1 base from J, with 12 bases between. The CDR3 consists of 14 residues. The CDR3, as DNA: TGCGCCAGCAGTCAGCAGGGCGCGAACACTGAAGCTTTCTTT. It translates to CASSQQGANTEAFF.

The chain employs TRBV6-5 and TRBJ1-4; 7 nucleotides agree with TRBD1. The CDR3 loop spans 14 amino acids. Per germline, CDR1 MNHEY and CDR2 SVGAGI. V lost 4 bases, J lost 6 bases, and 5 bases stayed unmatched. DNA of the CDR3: TGTGCCAGCAGTTTAGACAGGGAGGATGAAAAACTGTTTTTT. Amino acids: CASSLDREDEKLFF.

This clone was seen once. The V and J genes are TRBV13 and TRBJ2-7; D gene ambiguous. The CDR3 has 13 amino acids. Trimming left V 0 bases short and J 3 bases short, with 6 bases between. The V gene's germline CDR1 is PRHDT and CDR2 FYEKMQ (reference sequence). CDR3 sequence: CASSLGGSYEQYF. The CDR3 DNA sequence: TGTGCCAGCAGCTTAGGGGGCAGCTACGAGCAGTACTTC.

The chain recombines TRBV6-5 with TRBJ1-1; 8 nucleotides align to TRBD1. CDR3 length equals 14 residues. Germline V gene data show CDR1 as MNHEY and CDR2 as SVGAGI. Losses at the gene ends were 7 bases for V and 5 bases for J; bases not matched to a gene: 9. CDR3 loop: CASNTGQGRTEAFF. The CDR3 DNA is TGTGCCAGCAACACCGGACAGGGTAGGACTGAAGCTTTCTTT.

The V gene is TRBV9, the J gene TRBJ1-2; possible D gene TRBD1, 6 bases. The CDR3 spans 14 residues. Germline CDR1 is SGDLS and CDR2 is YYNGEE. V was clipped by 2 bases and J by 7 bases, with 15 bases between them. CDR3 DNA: TGTGCCAGCAGCGTGAGCAGGGGATTGGGTGGCTACACCTTC. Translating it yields CASSVSRGLGGYTF.

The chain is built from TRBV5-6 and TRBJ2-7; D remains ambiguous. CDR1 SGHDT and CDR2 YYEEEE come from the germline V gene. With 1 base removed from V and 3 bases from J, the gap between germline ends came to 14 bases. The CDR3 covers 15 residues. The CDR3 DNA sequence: TGTGCCAGCAGCTTGCTTGGGCCCTCTTTCTACGAGCAGTACTTC. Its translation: CASSLLGPSFYEQYF.

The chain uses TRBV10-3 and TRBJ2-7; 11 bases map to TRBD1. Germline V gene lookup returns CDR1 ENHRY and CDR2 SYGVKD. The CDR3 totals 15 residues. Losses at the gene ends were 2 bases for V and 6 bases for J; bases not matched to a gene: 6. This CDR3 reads CAISEPSGTGGEQYF. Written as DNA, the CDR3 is TGTGCCATCAGTGAGCCTTCCGGGACAGGGGGCGAGCAGTACTTC.

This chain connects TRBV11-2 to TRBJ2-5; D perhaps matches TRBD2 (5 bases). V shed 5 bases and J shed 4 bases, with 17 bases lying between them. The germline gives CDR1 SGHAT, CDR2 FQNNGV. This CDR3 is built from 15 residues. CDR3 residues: CASSLSKGAVETQYF. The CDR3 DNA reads TGTGCCAGCAGCCTCTCAAAGGGAGCGGTAGAGACCCAGTACTTC.

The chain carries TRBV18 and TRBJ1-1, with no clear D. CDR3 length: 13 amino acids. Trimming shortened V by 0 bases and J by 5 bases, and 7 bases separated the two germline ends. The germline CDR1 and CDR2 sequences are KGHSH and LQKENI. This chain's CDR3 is CASSPPMSTEAFF. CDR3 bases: TGTGCCAGCTCACCACCGATGAGTACTGAAGCTTTCTTT. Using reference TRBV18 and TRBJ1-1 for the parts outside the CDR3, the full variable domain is NAGVMQNPRHLVRRRGQEARLRCSPMKGHSHVYWYRQLPEEGLKFMVYLQKENIIDESGMPKERFSAEFPKEGPSILRIQQVVRGDSAAYFCASSPPMSTEAFFGQGTRLTVV.

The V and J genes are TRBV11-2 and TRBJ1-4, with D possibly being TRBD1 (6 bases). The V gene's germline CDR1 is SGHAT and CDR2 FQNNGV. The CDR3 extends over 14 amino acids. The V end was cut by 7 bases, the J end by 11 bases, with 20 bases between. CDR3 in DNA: TGTGCCAGCACCGCTTTTTTACAGGGAGGGAAACTGTTTTTT. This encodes CASTAFLQGGKLFF.

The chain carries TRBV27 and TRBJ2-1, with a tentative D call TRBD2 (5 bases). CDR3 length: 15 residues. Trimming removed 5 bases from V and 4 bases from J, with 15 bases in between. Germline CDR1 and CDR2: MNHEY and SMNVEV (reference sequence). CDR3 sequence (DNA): TGTGCCAGCAGTCCGCGCCTCCGGGATTACAATGAGCAGTTCTTC. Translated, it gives CASSPRLRDYNEQFF.